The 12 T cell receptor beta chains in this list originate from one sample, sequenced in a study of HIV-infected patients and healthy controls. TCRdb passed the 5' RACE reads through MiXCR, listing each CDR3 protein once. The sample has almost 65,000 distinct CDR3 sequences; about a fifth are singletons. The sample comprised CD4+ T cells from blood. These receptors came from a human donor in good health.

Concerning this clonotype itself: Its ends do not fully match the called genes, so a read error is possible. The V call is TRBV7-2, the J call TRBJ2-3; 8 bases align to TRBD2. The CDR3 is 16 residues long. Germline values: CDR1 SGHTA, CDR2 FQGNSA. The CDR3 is CASRLGSGKSTDTQYF. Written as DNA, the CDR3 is TGTGCCAGCCGCCTCGGTAGCGGGAAAAGCACTGATACGCAGTATTTT. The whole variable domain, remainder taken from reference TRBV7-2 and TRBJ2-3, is GAGVSQSPSNKVTEKGKDVELRCDPISGHTALYWYRQSLGQGLEFLIYFQGNSAPDKSGLPSDRFSAERTGGSVSTLTIQRTQQEDSAVYLCASRLGSGKSTDTQYFGPGTRLTVL.

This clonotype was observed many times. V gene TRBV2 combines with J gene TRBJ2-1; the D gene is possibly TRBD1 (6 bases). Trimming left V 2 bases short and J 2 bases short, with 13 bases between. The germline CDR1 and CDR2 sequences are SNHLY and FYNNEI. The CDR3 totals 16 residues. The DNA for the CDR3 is TGTGCCAGCAGTGAATGGGCGCAGGGGCCCTACAATGAGCAGTTCTTC. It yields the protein CASSEWAQGPYNEQFF.

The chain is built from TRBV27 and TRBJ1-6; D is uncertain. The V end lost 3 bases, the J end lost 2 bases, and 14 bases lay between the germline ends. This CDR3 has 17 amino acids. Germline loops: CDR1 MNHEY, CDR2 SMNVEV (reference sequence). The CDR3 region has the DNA TGTGCCAGCAGTTTTACCGAACCATGGGCCTATAATTCACCCCTCCACTTT. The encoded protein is CASSFTEPWAYNSPLHF.

The CDR3 DNA sequence: TGCAGTGCTAGAGGACACACTGAAGCTTTCTTT. Residues: CSARGHTEAFF. This sequence joins TRBV20-1 and TRBJ1-1; D not certain. CDR3 length: 11 amino acids. With 1 base removed from V and 3 bases from J, the gap between germline ends came to 3 bases. Germline values: CDR1 DFQATT, CDR2 SNEGSKA (reference sequence).

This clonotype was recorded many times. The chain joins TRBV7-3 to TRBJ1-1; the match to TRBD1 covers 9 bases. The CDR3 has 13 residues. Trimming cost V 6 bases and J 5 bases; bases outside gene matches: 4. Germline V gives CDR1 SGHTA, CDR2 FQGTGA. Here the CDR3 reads CASSLTGGTEAFF. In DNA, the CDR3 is TGTGCCAGCAGTTTGACAGGGGGTACTGAAGCTTTCTTT.

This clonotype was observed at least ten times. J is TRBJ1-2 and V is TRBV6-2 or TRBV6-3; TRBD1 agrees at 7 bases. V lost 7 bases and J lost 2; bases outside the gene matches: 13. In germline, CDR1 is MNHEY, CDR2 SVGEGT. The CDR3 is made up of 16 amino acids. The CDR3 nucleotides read TGTGCCAGCATCCCGGGACAGATGTTTAGGAACTATGGCTACACCTTC. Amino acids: CASIPGQMFRNYGYTF.

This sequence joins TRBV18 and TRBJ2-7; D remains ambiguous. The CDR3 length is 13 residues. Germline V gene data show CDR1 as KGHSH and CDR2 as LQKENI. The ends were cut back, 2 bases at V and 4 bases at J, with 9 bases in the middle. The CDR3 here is CASSPFPGYEQYF. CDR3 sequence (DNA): TGTGCCAGCTCACCATTTCCAGGATACGAGCAGTACTTC. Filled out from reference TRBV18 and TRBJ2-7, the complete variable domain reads NAGVMQNPRHLVRRRGQEARLRCSPMKGHSHVYWYRQLPEEGLKFMVYLQKENIIDESGMPKERFSAEFPKEGPSILRIQQVVRGDSAAYFCASSPFPGYEQYFGPGTRLTVT.

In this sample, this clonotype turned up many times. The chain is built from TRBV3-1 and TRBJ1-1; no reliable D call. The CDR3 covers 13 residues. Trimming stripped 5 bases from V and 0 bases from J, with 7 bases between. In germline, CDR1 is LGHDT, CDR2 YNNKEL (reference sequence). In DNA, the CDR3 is TGTGCCAGCAGCTCACAGATGAACACTGAAGCTTTCTTT. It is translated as CASSSQMNTEAFF.

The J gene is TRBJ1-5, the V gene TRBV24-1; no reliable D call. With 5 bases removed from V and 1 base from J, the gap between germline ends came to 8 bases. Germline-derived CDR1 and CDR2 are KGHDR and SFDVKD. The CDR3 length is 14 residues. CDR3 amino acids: CATSGQTSNQPQHF. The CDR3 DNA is TGTGCCACCAGTGGGCAGACAAGCAATCAGCCCCAGCATTTT.

The CDR3 DNA reads as TGCAGCGTGGGGAGAGACAGGGCGAACACTGAAGCTTTCTTT. Protein: CSVGRDRANTEAFF. The chain links TRBV29-1 to TRBJ1-1, with 7 bases fitting TRBD1. The CDR3 length is 14 residues. Germline CDR1 SQVTM, CDR2 ANQGSEA. The V gene end was trimmed by 6 bases and the J gene end by 1 base; junction bases not matched to a gene: 8.

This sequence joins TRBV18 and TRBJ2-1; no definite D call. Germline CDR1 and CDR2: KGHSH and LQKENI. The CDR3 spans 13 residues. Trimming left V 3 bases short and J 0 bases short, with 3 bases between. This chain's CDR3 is CASSPSSYNEQFF. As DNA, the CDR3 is TGTGCCAGCTCACCTTCCTCCTACAATGAGCAGTTCTTC. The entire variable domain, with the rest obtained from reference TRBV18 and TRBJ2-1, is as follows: NAGVMQNPRHLVRRRGQEARLRCSPMKGHSHVYWYRQLPEEGLKFMVYLQKENIIDESGMPKERFSAEFPKEGPSILRIQQVVRGDSAAYFCASSPSSYNEQFFGPGTRLTVL.

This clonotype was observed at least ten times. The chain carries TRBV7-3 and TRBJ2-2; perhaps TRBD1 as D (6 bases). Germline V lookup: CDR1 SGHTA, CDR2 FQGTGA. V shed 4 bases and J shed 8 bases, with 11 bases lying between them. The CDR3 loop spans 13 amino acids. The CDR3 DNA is TGTGCCAGCAGCTCCCCAAGGGGGGGGGAGCTGTTTTTT. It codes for CASSSPRGGELFF.